Listed below are T cell receptor beta chains from one sample, sequenced in a study of OX40 agonist ivuxolimab in advanced cancers. The protocol was immunoSEQ multiplex PCR, while the TCRdb copy is restricted to in-frame clones and leaves out a portion. The sample shows some 64,000 clones, approximately 90% of them seen only once. The input for sequencing was CD4+ or CD8+ T cells sorted from blood, taken in a trial of the OX40 agonist ivuxolimab. These receptors originate from an adult with an advanced solid tumor such as melanoma, head and neck, liver or kidney cancer. Both conserved end residues are part of each CDR3. The order of the fields is clone size, D gene, V gene, J gene, CDR3 DNA, CDR3 protein. A D gene is named only where the DNA matches it firmly. Part of the rows lack a size; the others show once, few, many or a class for expanded clones.

clone size: NA
D gene: NA
V gene: TRBV9
J gene: TRBJ1-4
CDR3 DNA: TGTGCCAGCAGCGTAGAGGGGGAGACGGGGGAAAAACTGTTTTTT
CDR3 protein: CASSVEGETGEKLFF

clone size: once
D gene: NA
V gene: TRBV7-8
J gene: TRBJ1-1
CDR3 DNA: TGTGCCAGCAGCTTAGGTACTGCGGTGGGCACTGAAGCTTTCTTT
CDR3 protein: CASSLGTAVGTEAFF

clone size: NA
D gene: NA
V gene: TRBV13
J gene: TRBJ1-1
CDR3 DNA: TGTGCCAGCCGCGACCGGGGGCTTATAGGAACTGAAGCTTTCTTT
CDR3 protein: CASRDRGLIGTEAFF

clone size: NA
D gene: NA
V gene: TRBV29-1
J gene: TRBJ2-7
CDR3 DNA: TGCAGCGTTGAAGATGACAGGACTCCCTACGAGCAGTACTTC
CDR3 protein: CSVEDDRTPYEQYF

clone size: NA
D gene: TRBD2
V gene: TRBV5-6
J gene: TRBJ2-5
CDR3 DNA: TGTGCCAGCAGCTTAGGGACTACCCAAGAGACCCAGTACTTC
CDR3 protein: CASSLGTTQETQYF

clone size: NA
D gene: TRBD1
V gene: TRBV7-2
J gene: TRBJ1-2
CDR3 DNA: TGTGCCAGCAGCTATCGACAGGGGGGGTATGGCTACACCTTC
CDR3 protein: CASSYRQGGYGYTF

clone size: NA
D gene: TRBD1
V gene: TRBV18
J gene: TRBJ2-7
CDR3 DNA: TGTGCCAGCTCTCGGGACAGGGGAGGCTACGAGCAGTACTTC
CDR3 protein: CASSRDRGGYEQYF

clone size: NA
D gene: NA
V gene: TRBV2
J gene: TRBJ1-4
CDR3 DNA: TGTGCCAGCAGTGCCAAAGGGAACAGAATTAATGAAAAACTGTTTTTT
CDR3 protein: CASSAKGNRINEKLFF

clone size: NA
D gene: NA
V gene: TRBV5-6
J gene: TRBJ1-2
CDR3 DNA: TGTGCCAGCAGCTTGGCCCTTGACATAGCTAACTATGGCTACACCTTC
CDR3 protein: CASSLALDIANYGYTF

clone size: few
D gene: NA
V gene: TRBV30
J gene: TRBJ1-5
CDR3 DNA: TGTGCCTTCCAGACCGCAAATAGCAATCAGCCCCAGCATTTT
CDR3 protein: CAFQTANSNQPQHF

clone size: once
D gene: TRBD2
V gene: TRBV29-1
J gene: TRBJ2-1
CDR3 DNA: TGCAGCGTGCCGGGACTAGCCTCATACAATGAGCAGTTCTTC
CDR3 protein: CSVPGLASYNEQFF

clone size: NA
D gene: NA
V gene: TRBV7-9
J gene: TRBJ1-3
CDR3 DNA: TGTGCCAGCAGCTCGACAAGCTCTGGAAACACCATATATTTT
CDR3 protein: CASSSTSSGNTIYF

clone size: NA
D gene: NA
V gene: TRBV5-6
J gene: TRBJ1-2
CDR3 DNA: TGTGCCAGCAGCTGGGGGGGAGAGCCCCGAGGGGGCTACACCTTC
CDR3 protein: CASSWGGEPRGGYTF

clone size: NA
D gene: TRBD2
V gene: TRBV5-1
J gene: TRBJ2-7
CDR3 DNA: TGCGCCAGCAGAACGGGACTCCCGGGGCTAGCGGGGGTCCAAGACGAGCAGTACTTC
CDR3 protein: CASRTGLPGLAGVQDEQYF

clone size: NA
D gene: TRBD2
V gene: TRBV29-1
J gene: TRBJ2-5
CDR3 DNA: TGCAGCGTCAGAGGACTAGCGGGAGCTGAGACCCAGTACTTC
CDR3 protein: CSVRGLAGAETQYF

clone size: NA
D gene: NA
V gene: TRBV28
J gene: TRBJ2-3
CDR3 DNA: TGTGCCAGCAGTTCCGTTACGCAGTATTTT
CDR3 protein: CASSSVTQYF

clone size: NA
D gene: NA
V gene: TRBV30
J gene: TRBJ2-6
CDR3 DNA: TGTGCCTGGAGCCGGGGGAGCTCTGGGGCCAACGTCCTGACTTTC
CDR3 protein: CAWSRGSSGANVLTF

clone size: once
D gene: TRBD1
V gene: TRBV5-8
J gene: TRBJ2-7
CDR3 DNA: TGTGCCAGCAGCACCGGACAGGGGTACTCCTACGAGCAGTACTTC
CDR3 protein: CASSTGQGYSYEQYF

clone size: once
D gene: NA
V gene: TRBV21-1
J gene: TRBJ1-3
CDR3 DNA: TGTGCCAGCAGCAAAGTGAGGAGCTCTGGAAACACCATATATTTT
CDR3 protein: CASSKVRSSGNTIYF

clone size: NA
D gene: TRBD1
V gene: TRBV7-9
J gene: TRBJ1-2
CDR3 DNA: TGTGCCAGCAGCCCCGAGACAGGGTTGTATGGCTACACCTTC
CDR3 protein: CASSPETGLYGYTF

clone size: NA
D gene: NA
V gene: TRBV6-1
J gene: TRBJ2-7
CDR3 DNA: TGTGCCAGCAGTGAAAACGTCGGGCCTGTATACGAGCAGTACTTC
CDR3 protein: CASSENVGPVYEQYF

clone size: once
D gene: NA
V gene: TRBV7-2
J gene: TRBJ2-3
CDR3 DNA: TGTGCCAGCAGCCAGGGGGGCGCACCGGATACGCAGTATTTT
CDR3 protein: CASSQGGAPDTQYF

clone size: NA
D gene: NA
V gene: TRBV28
J gene: TRBJ2-2
CDR3 DNA: TGTGCCAGCATCCTCACAGCCACCGGGGAGCTGTTTTTT
CDR3 protein: CASILTATGELFF

clone size: NA
D gene: NA
V gene: TRBV5-6
J gene: TRBJ2-2
CDR3 DNA: TGTGCCAGCAGCTTGGCCGGGGCGGGCGGGGAGCTGTTTTTT
CDR3 protein: CASSLAGAGGELFF

clone size: once
D gene: NA
V gene: TRBV5-1
J gene: TRBJ1-5
CDR3 DNA: TGCGCCAGCAGCGCGACAGGAGAACCAAGTCAGCCCCAGCATTTT
CDR3 protein: CASSATGEPSQPQHF

clone size: once
D gene: TRBD1
V gene: TRBV5-3
J gene: TRBJ2-5
CDR3 DNA: TGTGCCTACCCGGACAGGGGATTGGAGACCCAGTACTTC
CDR3 protein: CAYPDRGLETQYF

clone size: NA
D gene: NA
V gene: TRBV28
J gene: TRBJ2-6
CDR3 DNA: TGTGCCAGCAGTTTATACGGGGCCGGGGCCAACGTCCTGACTTTC
CDR3 protein: CASSLYGAGANVLTF

clone size: NA
D gene: NA
V gene: TRBV6-6
J gene: TRBJ1-5
CDR3 DNA: TGTGCCAGCAGTTCACAACAGGGACAGCCCCAGCATTTT
CDR3 protein: CASSSQQGQPQHF

clone size: NA
D gene: NA
V gene: TRBV6-1
J gene: TRBJ2-5
CDR3 DNA: TGTGCCAGCAGTCTTCGGCAGGCGAGAGAGACCCAGTACTTC
CDR3 protein: CASSLRQARETQYF

clone size: once
D gene: NA
V gene: TRBV7-9
J gene: TRBJ1-1
CDR3 DNA: TGTGCCAGCAGCTCCCAGGGGTTGGGGACTGAAGCTTTCTTT
CDR3 protein: CASSSQGLGTEAFF

clone size: NA
D gene: TRBD1
V gene: TRBV4-1
J gene: TRBJ2-7
CDR3 DNA: TGCGCCAGCAGCCGCGGCAATCAGGGGGCGACCTACGAGCAGTACTTC
CDR3 protein: CASSRGNQGATYEQYF

clone size: NA
D gene: NA
V gene: TRBV14
J gene: TRBJ1-1
CDR3 DNA: TGTGCCAGCAGCCCGGGGGGGGCCATGAACACTGAAGCTTTCTTT
CDR3 protein: CASSPGGAMNTEAFF

clone size: NA
D gene: TRBD1
V gene: TRBV19
J gene: TRBJ2-3
CDR3 DNA: TGTGCCAGTAGTGTACAGGGGTTGGGAATAGATACGCAGTATTTT
CDR3 protein: CASSVQGLGIDTQYF

clone size: few
D gene: NA
V gene: TRBV4-2
J gene: TRBJ1-4
CDR3 DNA: TGTGCCAGCAGCCAAGAATCAGGCAGGGCAGACGAAAAACTGTTTTTT
CDR3 protein: CASSQESGRADEKLFF

clone size: NA
D gene: NA
V gene: TRBV10-2
J gene: TRBJ2-5
CDR3 DNA: TGCGCCAGCAGCGATACGGAGACCCAGTACTTC
CDR3 protein: CASSDTETQYF

clone size: NA
D gene: TRBD1
V gene: TRBV5-6
J gene: TRBJ1-6
CDR3 DNA: TGTGCCAGCAGCTTGTACCTCGGACAGGGGGTAAATTCACCCCTCCACTTT
CDR3 protein: CASSLYLGQGVNSPLHF

clone size: NA
D gene: NA
V gene: TRBV5-1
J gene: TRBJ2-5
CDR3 DNA: TGCGCCAGCAGCTTGGTACGAGGGGTCCAAGAGACCCAGTACTTC
CDR3 protein: CASSLVRGVQETQYF

clone size: NA
D gene: NA
V gene: TRBV10-3
J gene: TRBJ2-5
CDR3 DNA: TGTGCCATCAGTTACAGGGTGCGGGAGACCCAGTACTTC
CDR3 protein: CAISYRVRETQYF

clone size: NA
D gene: NA
V gene: TRBV4-1
J gene: TRBJ1-5
CDR3 DNA: TGCGCCAGCAGCCAAGAGACACAACAGCAGAATCAGCCCCAGCATTTT
CDR3 protein: CASSQETQQQNQPQHF